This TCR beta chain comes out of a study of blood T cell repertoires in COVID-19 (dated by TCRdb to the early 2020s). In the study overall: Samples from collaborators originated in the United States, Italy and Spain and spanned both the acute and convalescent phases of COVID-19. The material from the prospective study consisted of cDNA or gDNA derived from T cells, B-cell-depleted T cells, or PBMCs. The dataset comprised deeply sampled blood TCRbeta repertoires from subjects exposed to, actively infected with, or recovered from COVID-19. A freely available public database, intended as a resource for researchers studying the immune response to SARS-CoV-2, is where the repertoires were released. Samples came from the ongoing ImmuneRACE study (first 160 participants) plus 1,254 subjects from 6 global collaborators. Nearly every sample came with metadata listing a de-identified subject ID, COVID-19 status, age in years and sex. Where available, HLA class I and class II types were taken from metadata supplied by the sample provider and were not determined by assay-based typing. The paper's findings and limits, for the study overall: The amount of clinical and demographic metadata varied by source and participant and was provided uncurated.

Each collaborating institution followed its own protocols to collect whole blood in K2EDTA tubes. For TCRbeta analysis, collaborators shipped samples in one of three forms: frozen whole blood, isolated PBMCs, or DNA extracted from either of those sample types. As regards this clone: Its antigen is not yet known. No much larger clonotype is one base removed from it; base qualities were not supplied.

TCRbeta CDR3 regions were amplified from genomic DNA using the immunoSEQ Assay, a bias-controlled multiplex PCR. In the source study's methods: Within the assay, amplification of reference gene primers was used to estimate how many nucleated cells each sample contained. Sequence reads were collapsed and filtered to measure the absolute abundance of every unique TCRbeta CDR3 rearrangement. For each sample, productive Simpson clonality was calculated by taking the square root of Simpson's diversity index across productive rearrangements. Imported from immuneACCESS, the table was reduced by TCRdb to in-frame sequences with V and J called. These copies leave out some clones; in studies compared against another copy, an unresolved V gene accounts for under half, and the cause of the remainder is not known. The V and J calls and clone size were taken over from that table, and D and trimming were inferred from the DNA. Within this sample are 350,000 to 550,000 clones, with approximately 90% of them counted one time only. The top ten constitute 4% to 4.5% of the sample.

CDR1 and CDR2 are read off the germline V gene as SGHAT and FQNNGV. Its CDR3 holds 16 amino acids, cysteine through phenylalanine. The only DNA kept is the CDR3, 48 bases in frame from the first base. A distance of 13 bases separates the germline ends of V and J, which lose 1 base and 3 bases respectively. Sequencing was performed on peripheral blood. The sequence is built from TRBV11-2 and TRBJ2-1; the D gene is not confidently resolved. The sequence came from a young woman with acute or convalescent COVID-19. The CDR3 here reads CASSLGGAYFYNEQFF. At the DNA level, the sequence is TGTGCCAGCAGCTTAGGAGGAGCTTACTTCTACAATGAGCAGTTCTTC.